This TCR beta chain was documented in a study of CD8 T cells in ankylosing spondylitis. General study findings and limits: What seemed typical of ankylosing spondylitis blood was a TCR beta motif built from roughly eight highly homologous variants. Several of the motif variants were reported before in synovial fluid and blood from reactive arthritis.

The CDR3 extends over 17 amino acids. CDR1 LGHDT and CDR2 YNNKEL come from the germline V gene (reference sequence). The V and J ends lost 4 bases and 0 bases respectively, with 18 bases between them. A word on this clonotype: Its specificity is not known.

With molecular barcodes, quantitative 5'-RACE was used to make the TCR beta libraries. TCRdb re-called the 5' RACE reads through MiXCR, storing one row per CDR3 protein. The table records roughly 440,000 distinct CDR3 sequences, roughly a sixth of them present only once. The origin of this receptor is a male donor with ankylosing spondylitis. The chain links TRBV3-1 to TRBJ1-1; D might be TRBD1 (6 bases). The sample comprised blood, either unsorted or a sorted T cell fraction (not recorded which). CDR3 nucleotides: TGTGCCAGCAGCCGGAGGATACAGGGATTCATGAACACTGAAGCTTTCTTT. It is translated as CASSRRIQGFMNTEAFF.